A selection of T cell receptor beta chains follows, all from one sample in a study of cytomegalovirus exposure and HLA in healthy donors. Clones were sequenced by immunoSEQ multiplex PCR, and TCRdb holds only the in-frame ones, with some missing. The data hold roughly 50,000 clones, with around nine tenths observed a single time. Sequencing was carried out using PBMCs. These receptors all come from a man in his late teens or twenties in good health and CMV-seronegative. CDR3s include the opening cysteine and the closing phenylalanine or tryptophan. A D gene is named only where the DNA matches it firmly.

j_gene,v_gene,d_gene,CDR3nt,CDR3aa
TRBJ1-5,TRBV2,.,TGTGCCAGCAGTGGGGGCGGCAGGCGAAGCAATCAGCCCCAGCATTTT,CASSGGGRRSNQPQHF
TRBJ1-2,TRBV28,.,TGTGCCAGCAGTTTAAGCGGCCGTATGATGAAAGGCTACACCTTC,CASSLSGRMMKGYTF
TRBJ1-1,TRBV14,TRBD1,TGTGCCAGCAGCCAAGGGAGGACAGGGGTTTGGAACACTGAAGCTTTCTTT,CASSQGRTGVWNTEAFF
TRBJ1-1,TRBV19,.,TGTGCCAGTAGGGGCCGGACAGAGAATCGGGAAGCTTTCTTT,CASRGRTENREAFF
TRBJ1-3,TRBV5-1,.,TGCGCCAGCAGCTTAAATATCCGGGGTGGCTCTGGAAACACCATATATTTT,CASSLNIRGGSGNTIYF
TRBJ2-3,TRBV5-1,.,TGCGCCAGCAGCTTAACAGGGCGTAGCACAGATACGCAGTATTTT,CASSLTGRSTDTQYF
TRBJ2-7,TRBV6-1,.,TGTGCCAGCACAGTCAGCTCCTACGAGCAGTACTTC,CASTVSSYEQYF
TRBJ2-6,TRBV27,TRBD1,TGTGCCAGCAGTTTAGAACCCACCAGGGGGCCCAACGTCCTGACTTTC,CASSLEPTRGPNVLTF
TRBJ2-1,TRBV29-1,.,TGCAGCGTTGAATGGGCCATACGACGATCTTACAATGAGCAGTTCTTC,CSVEWAIRRSYNEQFF
TRBJ1-5,TRBV6-1,.,TGTGCCAGCAGTGGCTTCGCAGGTGTGACTCAGCCCCAGCATTTT,CASSGFAGVTQPQHF
TRBJ2-1,TRBV15,TRBD2,TGTGCCACCAGCGGTTCGACTAGCGACTCCCCCAATGAGCAGTTCTTC,CATSGSTSDSPNEQFF
TRBJ1-4,TRBV27,TRBD1,TGTGCCAGCAGTTTCACAGGGGTCACTGAAAAACTGTTTTTT,CASSFTGVTEKLFF
TRBJ2-7,TRBV11-2,TRBD2,TGTGCCAGCAGGCTAGCGGGTTCTAGTCGCCACGAGCAGTACTTC,CASRLAGSSRHEQYF